The 9 T cell receptor beta chains reported below all come from one sample, sequenced in a study of blood T cell repertoires in COVID-19. Only in-frame clones appear in the TCRdb table, and some are missing; sequencing was by immunoSEQ multiplex PCR. Altogether approximately 120,000 clones are present, 86% being singletons, with the ten largest covering about 5.4%. The sample comprised peripheral blood. The receptor source for this set is a human donor in a cohort sampled during active COVID-19.

This clone turned up a few times. The V and J genes are TRBV7-2 and TRBJ2-2; D unresolved. The germline V and J ends were trimmed by 6 bases and 7 bases, with 18 bases remaining between them. Germline V lookup: CDR1 SGHTA, CDR2 FQGNSA. This CDR3 region has 15 residues. The CDR3 spells CASRVGPLGGGELFF. The CDR3, as DNA: TGTGCCAGCAGAGTGGGTCCACTCGGCGGCGGGGAGCTGTTTTTT.

The chain joins TRBV6-5 to TRBJ1-2; 9 bases align to TRBD1. Germline assignment: CDR1 MNHEY and CDR2 SVGAGI. This CDR3 region has 15 residues. V shed 5 bases and J 4 bases; nucleotides not matched to a gene: 8. CDR3 sequence (DNA): TGTGCCAGCAGTCTCCAGGACAGGGGAATCTATGGCTACACCTTC. Translating gives CASSLQDRGIYGYTF.

CDR3 sequence reads: CASSLVAGVSSYNEQFF. The CDR3 DNA is TGCGCCAGCAGCTTAGTAGCGGGAGTGAGCTCCTACAATGAGCAGTTCTTC. The chain has TRBV5-1 and TRBJ2-1; 9 bases line up with TRBD2. Trimming removed 2 bases from V and 0 bases from J; junction bases left unmatched: 6. Germline assignment: CDR1 SGHRS and CDR2 YFSETQ. The CDR3 extends over 17 amino acids.

The chain is built from TRBV9 and TRBJ2-7; the match to TRBD2 covers 13 bases. The CDR3 has 18 residues. After removal of 3 bases from V and 6 bases from J, the junction contained 15 bases not matched to a gene. Germline lookup yields CDR1 SGDLS and CDR2 YYNGEE. The CDR3 DNA sequence: TGTGCCAGCAGCGCGGCCATCCTCCCGGGACTAGCGGGAAGCGAGCAGTACTTC. Amino acids: CASSAAILPGLAGSEQYF. Variable domain in full (rest from reference TRBV9 and TRBJ2-7): DSGVTQTPKHLITATGQRVTLRCSPRSGDLSVYWYQQSLDQGLQFLIQYYNGEERAKGNILERFSAQQFPDLHSELNLSSLELGDSALYFCASSAAILPGLAGSEQYFGPGTRLTVT.

About this clone itself: The junction and the germline gene differ at one end; a read error may be behind it. V and J are TRBV7-7 and TRBJ2-7, with 7 bases fitting TRBD1. Germline V gene sequence: CDR1 SSHAT, CDR2 FNYEAQ (reference sequence). The CDR3 totals 14 residues. In nucleotides, the CDR3 is TGTGCTAGCAGCATAGGGACAGAGGGCTACGAGCAGTACTTC. As protein: CASSIGTEGYEQYF.

This clone was seen at least ten times. The chain combines TRBV11-2 with TRBJ1-6; 8 bases align to TRBD1. CDR3 length equals 16 residues. J gave up 6 bases and V 4 bases, and 8 bases lay outside the gene matches. Germline V gives CDR1 SGHAT, CDR2 FQNNGV. This chain's CDR3 is CASSSTGTGRNSPLHF. CDR3 coding DNA: TGTGCCAGCAGCTCTACCGGGACAGGCCGTAATTCACCCCTCCACTTT.

The count of this clone is one. This chain uses TRBV7-6 with TRBJ2-1, with 10 bases matching TRBD2. The V and J ends lost 4 bases and 8 bases, in that order; junction bases with no gene match: 11. Germline V gene data show CDR1 as SGHVS and CDR2 as FNYEAQ. The CDR3 contains 16 residues. CDR3 sequence reads: CASSSRTSGGGDEQFF. DNA for the CDR3: TGTGCCAGCAGCTCCAGGACTAGCGGAGGGGGGGATGAGCAGTTCTTC.

This rearrangement joins TRBV28 to TRBJ1-5, with D perhaps TRBD1 (5 bases). From germline, CDR1 is MDHEN and CDR2 SYDVKM. The V and J ends lost 6 bases and 3 bases respectively, with 15 bases between them. The CDR3 covers 15 residues. This CDR3 reads CASSWGGANNQPQHF. The CDR3 DNA reads TGTGCCAGCAGCTGGGGAGGGGCAAACAATCAGCCCCAGCATTTT.

The chain uses TRBV5-1 and TRBJ2-3; 10 bases are shared with TRBD2. With V trimmed by 6 bases and J by 0 bases, 7 bases remained unmatched. Per germline, CDR1 SGHRS and CDR2 YFSETQ. This CDR3 spans 16 amino acids. CDR3 coding DNA: TGCGCCAGCATTCCTTTAGCGGGAGGAAGCACAGATACGCAGTATTTT. Its protein product is CASIPLAGGSTDTQYF.